Each of the 20 T cell receptor beta chains below was sequenced from the same sample in a study of vaccination effects on CD4 cells after COVID-19. The antigens of these receptors remain unknown. In the ViraFEST assay, antigen-specific CD4+ clonotypes were identified by expansion after peptide-pool stimulation. Cells that had been cultured for 10 days were the source of isolated CD4+ T cells. All vaccine recipients tested negative for nucleocapsid antibodies and had never contracted SARS-CoV-2 infection. Libraries were prepared by immunoSEQ multiplex PCR; TCRdb keeps only in-frame clonotypes and omits some of them. The sample lists tens of thousands of clones, roughly 76% occurring once. Specimen: CD4+ T cells from PBMCs cultured with SARS-CoV-2 spike peptides, collected before COVID-19 vaccination. These receptors were obtained from a human donor who received a COVID-19 vaccine.

V and J are TRBV5-5 and TRBJ1-3; D call uncertain. Per germline, CDR1 SGHKS and CDR2 YYEKEE (reference sequence). This CDR3 is 16 amino acids long. With 2 bases removed from V and 0 bases from J, the gap between germline ends came to 12 bases. CDR3 DNA sequence: TGTGCCAGCAGCTTCTCCCCGGGGTACTCTGGAAACACCATATATTTT. Its translation is CASSFSPGYSGNTIYF.

As DNA, the CDR3 is TGTGCCAGCAGCTTAGCTGGGGGTAGGCCCCAGCATTTT. Translation gives CASSLAGGRPQHF. The genes are TRBV7-2 and TRBJ1-5; D might be TRBD1 (5 bases). V lost 0 bases to trimming and J lost 9 bases, with 9 bases between them. The germline CDR1 and CDR2 sequences are SGHTA and FQGNSA. This CDR3 comprises 13 residues.

This sequence joins TRBV2 and TRBJ1-1; D unresolved. Between the trimmed V and J ends, which lost 4 bases and 4 bases, there was a span of 13 bases. The CDR3 sequence is 14 residues long. Germline assignment: CDR1 SNHLY and CDR2 FYNNEI. In DNA, the CDR3 is TGTGCCAGCAGTGGGCTAGACCCCATCACTGAAGCTTTCTTT. Residues: CASSGLDPITEAFF.

V is TRBV27 and J is TRBJ1-2, with TRBD1 matching 7 bases. This CDR3 is built from 15 residues. The germline CDR1 and CDR2 sequences are MNHEY and SMNVEV (reference sequence). After removal of 4 bases from V and 4 bases from J, the junction contained 9 bases not matched to a gene. The CDR3 sequence is CASSSRQGGSYGYTF. In nucleotides, the CDR3 is TGTGCCAGCAGTTCCCGACAGGGAGGCAGCTATGGCTACACCTTC.

The chain couples TRBV3-1 (or the pseudogene TRBV3-2) to TRBJ2-2, with no clear D. Trimming took 1 base from V and 0 from J, leaving 0 bases between them. The CDR3 consists of 13 residues. CDR1 and CDR2 from the germline V gene are LGHDT and YNNKEL (reference sequence). CDR3 nucleotides: TGTGCCAGCAGCCAAGCGAACACCGGGGAGCTGTTTTTT. Its protein product is CASSQANTGELFF.

The gene calls are TRBV5-6 and TRBJ1-1, with unresolved D. Trimming removed 4 bases at V and 3 bases at J, with 10 bases between. The length of the CDR3 is 13 residues. Germline-derived CDR1 and CDR2 are SGHDT and YYEEEE. CDR3 sequence (DNA): TGTGCCAGCAGCCTACACAAGGACACTGAAGCTTTCTTT. As protein: CASSLHKDTEAFF.

This clone occurred once. V and J are TRBV2 and TRBJ2-5; 7 bases are a match to TRBD1. Germline V lookup: CDR1 SNHLY, CDR2 FYNNEI. V shed 3 bases and J 5 bases; nucleotides not matched to a gene: 6. CDR3 size: 14 residues. Written as DNA, the CDR3 is TGTGCCAGCAGTGAGAACAGGGGCTGGGAGACCCAGTACTTC. It codes for CASSENRGWETQYF.

This clone turned up a few times. The V and J genes are TRBV7-3 and TRBJ2-1, with a tentative D call TRBD1 (5 bases). The CDR3 is 14 residues long. CDR1 is SGHTA, CDR2 FQGTGA, per germline. With 2 bases removed from V and 2 bases from J, the gap between germline ends came to 7 bases. The CDR3 loop is CASSLQGAYNEQFF. In DNA, the CDR3 is TGTGCCAGCAGCTTACAGGGCGCCTACAATGAGCAGTTCTTC.

This chain links TRBV3-1 (or the pseudogene TRBV3-2) with TRBJ2-7; D gene ambiguous. V lost 2 bases to trimming and J lost 2 bases, with 13 bases between them. Germline CDR1 is LGHDT and CDR2 is YNNKEL (reference sequence). CDR3 length equals 15 residues. The chain's CDR3 is CASSQNSRGTYEQYF. The CDR3 region has the DNA TGTGCCAGCAGCCAAAACTCCCGCGGAACCTACGAGCAGTACTTC.

V and J are TRBV10-3 and TRBJ1-1, with 7 bases matching TRBD1. CDR3 size: 16 residues. The ends lost 2 bases at V and 1 base at J; junction bases unmatched: 7. The germline gives CDR1 ENHRY, CDR2 SYGVKD. The CDR3 region has the DNA TGTGCCATCAGTGAGGGAAGGGGGCGCCGGAACACTGAAGCTTTCTTT. Translation gives CAISEGRGRRNTEAFF.

The genes are TRBV3-1 (or the pseudogene TRBV3-2) and TRBJ2-5; TRBD2 is a possible D gene (6 bases). V was pared by 1 base and J by 5 bases, with 8 bases between. The CDR3 is made up of 13 amino acids. CDR1 and CDR2 from the germline V gene are LGHDT and YNNKEL (reference sequence). CDR3 coding DNA: TGTGCCAGCAGCCAAGGGGGAGGTGAGACCCAGTACTTC. Translating it yields CASSQGGGETQYF.

The chain combines TRBV30 with TRBJ1-2; TRBD1 matches 9 bases. The length of the CDR3 is 13 residues. V dropped 0 bases and J dropped 8; count of bases not matched to a gene: 4. The germline CDR1 and CDR2 sequences are GTSNPN and SVGIG (reference sequence). The CDR3 bases are TGTGCCTGGAGTGTAGGGACAGGGCAAGGCTACACCTTC. Protein sequence: CAWSVGTGQGYTF.

The chain uses TRBV11-2 and TRBJ2-3, with 9 bases that match TRBD1. Germline assignment: CDR1 SGHAT and CDR2 FQNNGV. CDR3 size: 17 residues. Trimming at V came to 5 bases and at J to 6 bases, leaving 15 bases not matched to a gene. Here the CDR3 reads CASSPSLPGQGGDTQYF. The CDR3 bases are TGTGCCAGCAGCCCCTCACTCCCGGGACAGGGAGGGGATACGCAGTATTTT.

The rearrangement joins TRBV19 to TRBJ2-4; possible D gene TRBD1, 5 bases. The CDR3 has 15 amino acids. V gave up 3 bases and J gave up 0 bases, with 9 bases separating them. Germline V gives CDR1 LNHDA, CDR2 SQIVND (reference sequence). CDR3 loop: CASSIRQLAKNIQYF. DNA for the CDR3: TGTGCCAGTAGTATTAGACAGCTAGCCAAAAACATTCAGTACTTC.

This chain uses TRBV7-2 with TRBJ2-3; 8 bases are shared with TRBD2. The CDR3 is made up of 16 amino acids. Germline-derived CDR1 and CDR2 are SGHTA and FQGNSA. The trim removed 5 bases at V and 1 base at J, leaving 8 bases unmatched. The CDR3 region has the DNA TGTGCCAGCAGCCAGTTGGGGCGGGGGGGCACAGATACGCAGTATTTT. This translates into CASSQLGRGGTDTQYF.

The rearrangement links TRBV9 to TRBJ2-1, with TRBD2 matching over 7 bases. This CDR3 contains 15 residues. V shed 2 bases and J 3 bases; nucleotides not matched to a gene: 5. Per the germline V gene, CDR1 is SGDLS and CDR2 is YYNGEE. For the CDR3, the DNA is TGTGCCAGCAGCGTGGGGCGGGGGAGCTACAATGAGCAGTTCTTC. As protein: CASSVGRGSYNEQFF.

V is TRBV3-1 (or the pseudogene TRBV3-2) and J is TRBJ2-7; no definite D call. Germline-derived CDR1 and CDR2 are LGHDT and YNNKEL (reference sequence). This CDR3 spans 15 amino acids. Trimming took 1 base from V and 0 from J, leaving 10 bases between them. In nucleotides, the CDR3 is TGTGCCAGCAGCCAAGGCCTACAGAGCTCCTACGAGCAGTACTTC. Residues: CASSQGLQSSYEQYF.

This clone was observed a handful of times. The chain couples TRBV4-2 to TRBJ2-3; 13 bases line up with TRBD2. The CDR3 extends over 16 amino acids. The germline gives CDR1 LGHNA, CDR2 YNFKEQ. Unmatched junction bases numbered 4, after V lost 0 bases and J lost 7 bases. The CDR3 region has the DNA TGTGCCAGCAGCCAAGATACTAGCGGGGGGGGTAATACGCAGTATTTT. It encodes CASSQDTSGGGNTQYF.

This clone was detected a few times. The J gene is TRBJ1-4, the V gene TRBV6-6; D might be TRBD1 (6 bases). This CDR3 region has 17 residues. V gave up 5 bases and J gave up 1 base, with 17 bases separating them. CDR1 is MNHNY and CDR2 is SVGAGI in the germline V gene (reference sequence). The CDR3 nucleotides are TGTGCCAGCAGTCTCCTGGGGGCAGGAGGAACTAATGAAAAACTGTTTTTT. Protein: CASSLLGAGGTNEKLFF.

The V and J genes are TRBV5-1 and TRBJ2-3; possibly TRBD2 for D (5 bases). Trimming took off 4 bases at V and 4 bases at J, with 10 bases between the two ends. The CDR3 is made up of 13 amino acids. Germline CDR1 is SGHRS and CDR2 is YFSETQ. The CDR3 here is CASSLPSPDTQYF. The CDR3 nucleotides are TGCGCCAGCAGCCTCCCTAGCCCAGATACGCAGTATTTT.